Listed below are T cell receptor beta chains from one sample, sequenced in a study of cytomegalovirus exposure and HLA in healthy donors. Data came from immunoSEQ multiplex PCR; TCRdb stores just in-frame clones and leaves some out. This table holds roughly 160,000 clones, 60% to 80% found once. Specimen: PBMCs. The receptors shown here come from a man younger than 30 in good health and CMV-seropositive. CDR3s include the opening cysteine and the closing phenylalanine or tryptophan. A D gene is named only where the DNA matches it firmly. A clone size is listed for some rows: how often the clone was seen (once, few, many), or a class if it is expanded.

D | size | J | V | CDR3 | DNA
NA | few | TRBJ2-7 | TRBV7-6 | CASSLAEGPRSYEQYF | TGTGCCAGCAGCTTAGCGGAGGGCCCGAGATCCTACGAGCAGTACTTC
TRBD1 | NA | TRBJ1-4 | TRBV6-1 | CASSELGTGSQLFF | TGTGCCAGCAGTGAACTGGGGACAGGTAGTCAACTGTTTTTT
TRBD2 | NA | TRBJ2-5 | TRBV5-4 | CASSLPGGRETQYF | TGTGCCAGCAGCTTGCCGGGGGGGAGGGAGACCCAGTACTTC
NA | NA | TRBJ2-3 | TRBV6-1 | CASILGRVWDTQYF | TGTGCCAGCATTTTAGGCAGGGTGTGGGATACGCAGTATTTT
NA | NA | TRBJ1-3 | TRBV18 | CASSPGRDNTIYF | TGTGCCAGCTCGCCGGGGAGGGACAACACCATATATTTT
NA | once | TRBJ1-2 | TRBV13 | CASSRGGEGNYGYTF | TGTGCCAGCAGCCGCGGAGGCGAGGGAAACTACGGCTACACCTTC
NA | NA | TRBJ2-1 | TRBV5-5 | CASSLVGALDNEQFF | TGTGCCAGCAGCTTGGTAGGGGCTTTAGACAATGAGCAGTTCTTC
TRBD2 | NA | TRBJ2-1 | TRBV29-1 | CSGEGGLSSYNEQFF | TGCAGCGGGGAGGGCGGGTTAAGCTCCTACAATGAGCAGTTCTTC
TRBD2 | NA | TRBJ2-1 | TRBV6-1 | CASSEFDLAGVPGSYNEQFF | TGTGCCAGCAGTGAGTTTGACCTAGCGGGAGTCCCGGGGTCCTACAATGAGCAGTTCTTC
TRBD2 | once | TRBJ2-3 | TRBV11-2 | CASSSGGTQYF | TGTGCCAGCAGCTCGGGGGGGACGCAGTATTTT
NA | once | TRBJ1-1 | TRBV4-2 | CASSQEDRRQVEAFF | TGTGCCAGCAGCCAAGAGGACCGTCGACAGGTCGAAGCTTTCTTT
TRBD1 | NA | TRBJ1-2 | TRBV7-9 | CASSSGTVQTSGYTF | TGTGCCAGCAGCTCCGGGACAGTCCAAACCTCTGGCTACACCTTC
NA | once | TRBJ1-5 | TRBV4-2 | CASSQEGQQNQPQHF | TGTGCCAGCAGCCAAGAGGGGCAGCAGAATCAGCCCCAGCATTTT
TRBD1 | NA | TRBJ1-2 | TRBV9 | CASSVGTGGFGYTF | TGTGCCAGCAGCGTAGGAACAGGGGGCTTTGGCTACACCTTC
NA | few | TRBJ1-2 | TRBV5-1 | CASSLETVYGYTF | TGCGCCAGCAGCTTGGAGACAGTCTATGGCTACACCTTC
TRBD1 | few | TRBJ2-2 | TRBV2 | CASSVKTGSGELFF | TGTGCCAGCAGCGTAAAGACAGGGTCCGGGGAGCTGTTTTTT
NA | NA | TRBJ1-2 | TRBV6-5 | CASSEDHRDYGYTF | TGTGCCAGCAGTGAAGACCACAGAGACTATGGCTACACCTTC
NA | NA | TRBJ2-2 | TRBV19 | CASSIVLYPNTGELFF | TGTGCCAGTAGTATAGTTCTATATCCGAACACCGGGGAGCTGTTTTTT
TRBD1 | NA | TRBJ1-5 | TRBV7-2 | CASSSLGTGGFQPQHF | TGTGCCAGCAGCTCACTTGGGACAGGGGGCTTTCAGCCCCAGCATTTT
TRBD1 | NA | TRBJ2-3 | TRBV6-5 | CASSPQGGTDTQYF | TGTGCCAGCAGTCCACAGGGGGGCACAGATACGCAGTATTTT
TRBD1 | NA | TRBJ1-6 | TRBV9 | CASSVETGNNSPLHF | TGTGCCAGCAGCGTGGAGACAGGGAATAATTCACCCCTCCACTTT
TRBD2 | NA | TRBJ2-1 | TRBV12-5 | CASARTSGRFNEQFF | TGTGCTAGTGCACGGACTAGCGGGAGGTTTAATGAGCAGTTCTTC
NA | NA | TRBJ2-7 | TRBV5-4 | CASSLSGGYEQYF | TGTGCCAGCAGCTTGTCAGGGGGGTACGAGCAGTACTTC
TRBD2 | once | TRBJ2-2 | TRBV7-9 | CANHGLAGVNTGELFF | TGTGCCAACCATGGACTAGCGGGAGTTAACACCGGGGAGCTGTTTTTT
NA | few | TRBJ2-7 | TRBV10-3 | CAISEWGHHGNSYEQYF | TGTGCCATCAGTGAATGGGGGCATCACGGAAATTCCTACGAGCAGTACTTC
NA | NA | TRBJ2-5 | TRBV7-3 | CASSLGGQQETQYF | TGTGCCAGCAGCCTCGGGGGACAGCAAGAGACCCAGTACTTC
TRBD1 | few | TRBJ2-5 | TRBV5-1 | CASSNWDRGRETQYF | TGCGCCAGCAGCAACTGGGACAGGGGGCGAGAGACCCAGTACTTC
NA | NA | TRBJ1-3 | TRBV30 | CAWSGDSGNTIYF | TGTGCCTGGAGTGGAGACTCTGGAAACACCATATATTTT
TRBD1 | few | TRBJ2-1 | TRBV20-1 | CSASPGTGEFF | TGCAGTGCTAGCCCCGGGACAGGGGAGTTCTTC
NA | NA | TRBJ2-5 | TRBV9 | CASSVNTGKETQYF | TGTGCCAGCAGCGTAAATACAGGGAAAGAGACCCAGTACTTC
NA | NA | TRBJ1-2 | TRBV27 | CASSFQRGNYGYTF | TGTGCCAGCAGTTTCCAAAGGGGAAACTATGGCTACACCTTC
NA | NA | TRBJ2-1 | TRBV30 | CAWSSGAGYEQFF | TGTGCCTGGAGTTCAGGGGCTGGATATGAGCAGTTCTTC
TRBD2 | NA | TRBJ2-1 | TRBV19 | CASMGPGGRVEQFF | TGTGCCAGTATGGGCCCGGGCGGGAGGGTTGAGCAGTTCTTC
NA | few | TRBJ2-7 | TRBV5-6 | CASSRFSEAGLFYEQYF | TGTGCCAGCAGCCGATTTTCGGAGGCGGGTTTGTTCTACGAGCAGTACTTC
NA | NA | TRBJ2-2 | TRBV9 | CASSVGPSNTGELFF | TGTGCCAGCAGCGTAGGGCCTTCGAACACCGGGGAGCTGTTTTTT
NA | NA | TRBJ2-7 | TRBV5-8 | CASSPGTPAYEQYF | TGTGCCAGCAGCCCCGGGACACCGGCCTACGAGCAGTACTTC
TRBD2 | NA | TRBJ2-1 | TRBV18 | CASSGRGLANEQFF | TGTGCCAGCTCTGGCAGGGGACTAGCTAATGAGCAGTTCTTC
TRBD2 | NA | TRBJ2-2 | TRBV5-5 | CASSLGGLAGNTGELFF | TGTGCCAGCAGCTTGGGAGGACTAGCGGGGAACACCGGGGAGCTGTTTTTT
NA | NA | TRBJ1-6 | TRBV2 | CAIKRSPSSYNSPLHF | TGTGCGATCAAGCGGAGTCCGAGCTCCTATAATTCACCCCTCCACTTT
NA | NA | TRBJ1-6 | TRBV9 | CASSDGVRGYNSPLHF | TGTGCCAGCAGCGATGGGGTAAGGGGCTATAATTCACCCCTCCACTTT